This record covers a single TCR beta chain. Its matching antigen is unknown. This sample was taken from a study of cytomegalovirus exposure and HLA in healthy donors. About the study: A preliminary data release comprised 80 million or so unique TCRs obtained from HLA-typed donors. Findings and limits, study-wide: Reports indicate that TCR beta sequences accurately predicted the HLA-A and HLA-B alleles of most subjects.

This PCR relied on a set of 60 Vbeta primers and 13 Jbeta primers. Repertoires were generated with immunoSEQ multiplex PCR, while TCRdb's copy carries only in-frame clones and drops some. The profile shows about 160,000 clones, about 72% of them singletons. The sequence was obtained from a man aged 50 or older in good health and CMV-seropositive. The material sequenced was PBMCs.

Here the CDR3 reads CASSRTRGLAGGNNEQFF. The CDR3 DNA is TGTGCCAGCAGTCGCACCCGGGGACTAGCGGGGGGGAACAATGAGCAGTTCTTC. The rearrangement uses TRBV27 and TRBJ2-1; 16 bases match TRBD2. CDR3 length: 18 amino acids. Germline trimming cut 5 bases from V and 5 bases from J; bases unmatched to any gene: 9. Looked up from germline, CDR1 is MNHEY and CDR2 is SMNVEV (reference sequence).